A single T cell receptor beta chain is shown here with its context. Donors in Cohort 3 counted as recovered after two negative PCRs, clearance, or symptom resolution. V shed 4 bases, J shed 6 bases, and the junction held 5 bases outside the gene matches. Looked up from germline, CDR1 is MDHEN and CDR2 is SYDVKM. The CDR3 is 15 residues long. This specimen belongs to a study of blood T cell repertoires in COVID-19. Libraries were prepared by immunoSEQ multiplex PCR; TCRdb keeps only in-frame clonotypes and omits some of them. The sample contains around 470,000 clones, roughly 87% of which appear only once.

This clonotype was sampled from a man younger than 35 who had recovered from COVID-19. The V call is TRBV28, the J call TRBJ2-2, with 10 nucleotides matching TRBD1. The sequencing input was PBMCs or T cells enriched from blood (not recorded which). The DNA for the CDR3 is TGTGCCAGCAGTTCTCCCGGGACAGGGGCCGGGGAGCTGTTTTTT. Its translation: CASSSPGTGAGELFF.